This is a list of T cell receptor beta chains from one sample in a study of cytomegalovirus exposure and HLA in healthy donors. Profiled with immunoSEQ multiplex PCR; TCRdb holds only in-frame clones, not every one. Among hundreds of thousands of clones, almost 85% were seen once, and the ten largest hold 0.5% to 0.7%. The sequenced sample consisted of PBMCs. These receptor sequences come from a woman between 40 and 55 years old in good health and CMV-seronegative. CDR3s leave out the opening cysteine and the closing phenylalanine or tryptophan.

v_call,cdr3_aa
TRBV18,ASSHLQGNSGANVLT
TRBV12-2,ASRLSYEQY
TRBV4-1,ASSQVTQGKDEKLF
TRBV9,ASSVGGLNIQY
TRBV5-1,ASSLAGTVRAGETQY
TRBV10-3,ASSEAGQGNQPQH
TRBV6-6,ASSPRVYEKLF
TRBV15,ATSKEGSGGPETQY
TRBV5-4,ASSPRGNSGANVLT
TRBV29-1,SVGRLGNEQF
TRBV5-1,ASSLMAGSYEQY
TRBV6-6,ASSRGTDPDTQY
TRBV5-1,ASSPRQGSDTQY
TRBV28,ASSPGVASLH
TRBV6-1,ASSAQTGANEKLF
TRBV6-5,ASSPVRVTEAF
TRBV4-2,ASSQDLAGGRGEQF
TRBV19,ASSTRRGTGGRYSNQPQH
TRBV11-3,ASSEQGDNQPQH
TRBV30,AWSPGSARRAF
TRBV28,ASSPDRGVGYT
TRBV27,ASSLIQGKAF
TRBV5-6,ASSLAGQGAGSPLH
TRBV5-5,ASSLLRTATNEKLF
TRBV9,ASSAGSAPREKLF
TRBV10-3,AISGTGTEAF
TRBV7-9,ASSFGTSGGSNEQF
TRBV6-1,ASNRRTFEGAF
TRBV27,ASSSSGDRGNYT
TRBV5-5,ASRDPGGTDQPDTNYGYT
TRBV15,ATSRQGFGDTIY
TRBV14,ASSQALRYQETQY
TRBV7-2,ASSSTAHGNQPQH
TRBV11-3,ASSFRGSSYNSPLH
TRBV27,ASRTGGYGYT
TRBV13,ASSFARTGNNSPLH
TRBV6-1,ASSEALPSSYNEQF
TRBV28,ASSPSYTDTQY
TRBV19,ASSIARSYGEKLF
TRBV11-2,ASSRTGDQPQH
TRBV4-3,ASSRGTSGTDTQY
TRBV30,AWSVTGNTGELF
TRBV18,ASTWTEETQY
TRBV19,ASSPDSGHNSPLH
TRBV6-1,ASSEGGTRSYNEQF
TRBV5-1,ASSSGVNLYEQY
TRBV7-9,ASSSPGQGTGPYNEQF
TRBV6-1,ASRQTGVYNSPLH
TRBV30,ALEGRVSDEQF
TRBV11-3,ASSSRGMNTEAF
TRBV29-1,SVPGFHEQF
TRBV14,ASSRRGAGNEQF
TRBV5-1,ASSLEGGTAGYT
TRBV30,AWNRGQPNQPQH
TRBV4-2,ASSQARGTSGNNEQF
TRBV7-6,ASSPTGGYTDTQY
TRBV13,ASSFRGGQETQY
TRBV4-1,ASSLTGLPYEQY
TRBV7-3,ASSLSAGAGSGNTIY